The clone carrying this T cell receptor beta chain was seen a handful of times. Its matching antigen is unknown. The data derive from a study of T cells in localized non-small cell lung cancer. Study-level points and caveats: Researchers found a median around 50 of the top 100 tumor clones in adjacent lung. There was an association of higher blood T cell density with longer overall survival. Sequence data derive from only one tumor region, so heterogeneity remains possible. Uninvolved nearby lung showed the greatest T cell clonality, exceeding that found in tumor.

The protocol was immunoSEQ multiplex PCR, while the TCRdb copy is restricted to in-frame clones and leaves out a portion. This sample has around 1,600 clones, with 19% found just once. V lost 1 base to trimming and J lost 5 bases; unmatched junction nucleotides: 3. CDR1 is SGHNT, CDR2 YENEEA, per germline. This CDR3 is 14 amino acids long. The sample here was normal lung tissue next to the tumor, taken before any cancer treatment. The chain combines TRBV11-3 with TRBJ1-2; 8 nucleotides agree with TRBD1. The receptor was isolated from a female donor over 55 with stage I lung adenocarcinoma. This CDR3 is CASSLGQGIYGYTF. CDR3 DNA sequence: TGTGCCAGCAGCTTAGGACAGGGGATTTATGGCTACACCTTC.